These 27 T cell receptor beta chains were all obtained from the same sample, sequenced in a study of T-cell reconstitution after alpha-beta-depleted transplantation in children. Unique molecular identifiers were incorporated into the prepared TCRbeta library. TCRdb itself ran the PCR reads through MiXCR, one entry per CDR3 protein. This sample yields 610,000 or so distinct CDR3 sequences, of which roughly a quarter are seen a single time; around a third belongs to the top ten. Sequenced here: PBMCs, sampled before TCRalphabeta/CD19-depleted stem cell transplant. Source of these receptors: a boy in the first two years of life with Wiskott-Aldrich syndrome, due to receive a stem cell transplant.

This clonotype was recorded a few times. The CDR3 region is CAISGSTGSHLEQYF. CDR3 DNA sequence: TGTGCCATCAGTGGCTCGACAGGATCTCACCTCGAGCAGTACTTC. This chain joins TRBV10-3 and TRBJ2-7; a possible D gene is TRBD1 (6 bases). Trimming shortened V by 4 bases and J by 6 bases, and 19 bases separated the two germline ends. Per germline, CDR1 ENHRY and CDR2 SYGVKD. CDR3 length equals 15 residues.

The V call is TRBV14, the J call TRBJ2-7; TRBD2 aligns across 10 bases. Germline loops: CDR1 SGHDN, CDR2 FVKESK. The length of the CDR3 is 15 residues. Germline trimming cut 4 bases from V and 4 bases from J; bases unmatched to any gene: 7. CDR3 DNA: TGTGCCAGCAGCCTTTATAGCGGGAGGACTTACGAGCAGTACTTC. This gives the protein CASSLYSGRTYEQYF.

The rearrangement uses TRBV5-1 and TRBJ2-1, with TRBD2 matching over 10 bases. V lost 4 bases and J lost 3; bases outside the gene matches: 4. Germline loops: CDR1 SGHRS, CDR2 YFSETQ. The CDR3 spans 15 residues. This CDR3 is CASSVGLAYYNEQFF. The CDR3 nucleotides read TGCGCCAGCAGCGTGGGACTAGCGTACTACAATGAGCAGTTCTTC.

This clonotype was detected only a few times. The chain employs TRBV29-1 and TRBJ2-1; no reliable D call. From germline, CDR1 is SQVTM and CDR2 ANQGSEA. The length of the CDR3 is 17 residues. The V and J ends lost 4 bases and 0 bases respectively, with 19 bases between them. CDR3 residues: CSVAQPPPRSSYNEQFF. CDR3 bases: TGCAGCGTTGCCCAGCCCCCTCCTAGGAGCTCCTACAATGAGCAGTTCTTC.

This clonotype was seen more than once but under ten times. V is TRBV29-1 and J is TRBJ2-1; D is ambiguous. The CDR3 has 13 amino acids. The V end lost 3 bases, the J end lost 8 bases, and 14 bases lay between the germline ends. Germline V CDR1 and CDR2: SQVTM, ANQGSEA. The chain's CDR3 is CSVEGGETHEQFF. The CDR3 bases are TGCAGCGTTGAGGGCGGTGAGACGCATGAGCAGTTCTTC.

CDR3 sequence reads: CATSDSGETQYF. CDR3 DNA sequence: TGTGCCACCAGTGATTCGGGGGAGACCCAGTACTTC. The rearrangement uses TRBV24-1 and TRBJ2-5, with TRBD2 as a possible D gene (5 bases). The CDR3 totals 12 residues. Per the germline V gene, CDR1 is KGHDR and CDR2 is SFDVKD. The germline V and J ends were trimmed by 2 bases and 5 bases, with 5 bases remaining between them.

The J gene is TRBJ2-4, the V gene TRBV20-1; D call uncertain. Germline V lookup: CDR1 DFQATT, CDR2 SNEGSKA (reference sequence). This CDR3 spans 14 amino acids. V was shortened by 3 bases and J by 2 bases, with 11 bases between the two germline ends. CDR3 nucleotides: TGCAGTGCTAGGGTTCCAGGACCCAAAAACATTCAGTACTTC. Its translation is CSARVPGPKNIQYF.

This clonotype has just a few counts. The chain has TRBV5-1 and TRBJ2-5; 12 bases are a match to TRBD1. Germline V gene lookup returns CDR1 SGHRS and CDR2 YFSETQ. This CDR3 contains 17 residues. The junction had 11 bases not matched to a gene; V was cut back by 4 bases and J by 4 bases. The CDR3 protein is CASSLTPGQGASETQYF. The CDR3 region has the DNA TGCGCCAGCAGCCTAACACCGGGACAGGGGGCGTCAGAGACCCAGTACTTC.

CDR3 region: CASSRWVSLNYTQYF. The CDR3 bases are TGTGCCAGCAGCCGTTGGGTCTCCTTGAATTATACGCAGTATTTT. The chain recombines TRBV7-9 with TRBJ2-3; D is uncertain. Per germline, CDR1 SEHNR and CDR2 FQNEAQ (reference sequence). Trimming stripped 5 bases from V and 7 bases from J, with 19 bases between. CDR3 size: 15 residues.

This chain links TRBV12-3 or TRBV12-4 with TRBJ2-5; 15 nucleotides line up with TRBD2. V dropped 5 bases and J dropped 2; count of bases not matched to a gene: 3. This CDR3 is 16 amino acids long. The CDR3 bases are TGTGCCAGCAGTGCGGGGACTAGCGGGAGGCAAGAGACCCAGTACTTC. It translates to CASSAGTSGRQETQYF.

The chain recombines TRBV5-1 with TRBJ2-1, with a weak D call TRBD2 (6 bases). Germline V gives CDR1 SGHRS, CDR2 YFSETQ. The CDR3 sequence is 20 residues long. V was shortened by 3 bases and J by 0 bases, with 25 bases between the two germline ends. CDR3 protein: CASSYFPTLASRSSYNEQFF. CDR3 DNA sequence: TGCGCCAGCAGCTACTTTCCCACCCTAGCGTCGAGAAGCTCCTACAATGAGCAGTTCTTC. The variable domain in full, with the rest retrieved from reference TRBV5-1 and TRBJ2-1, is KAGVTQTPRYLIKTRGQQVTLSCSPISGHRSVSWYQQTPGQGLQFLFEYFSETQRNKGNFPGRFSGRQFSNSRSEMNVSTLELGDSALYLCASSYFPTLASRSSYNEQFFGPGTRLTVL.

This clonotype was detected only a few times. The chain carries TRBV5-1 and TRBJ2-7; 7 bases are a match to TRBD1. The CDR3 loop spans 14 amino acids. V lost 4 bases and J lost 0; bases outside the gene matches: 4. In germline, CDR1 is SGHRS, CDR2 YFSETQ. This CDR3 is CASSHRGPSYEQYF. CDR3 DNA sequence: TGCGCCAGCAGCCACAGGGGACCCTCCTACGAGCAGTACTTC.

This chain uses TRBV7-2 with TRBJ2-5; D is ambiguous. CDR3 size: 14 residues. Germline CDR1 is SGHTA and CDR2 is FQGNSA. Trimming removed 5 bases from V and 0 bases from J, with 10 bases in between. In DNA, the CDR3 is TGTGCCAGCAGCCCCGGACCGTACCAAGAGACCCAGTACTTC. This encodes CASSPGPYQETQYF.

The V call is TRBV20-1, the J call TRBJ1-5, with 10 bases that match TRBD1. Germline CDR1 and CDR2: DFQATT and SNEGSKA (reference sequence). The CDR3 length is 17 residues. The V gene end was trimmed by 3 bases and the J gene end by 4 bases; junction bases not matched to a gene: 12. CDR3 coding DNA: TGCAGTGCTAGTTTGGGGCCGGGACAGGGGAGGAATCAGCCCCAGCATTTT. It codes for CSASLGPGQGRNQPQHF.

This clonotype was detected once. This rearrangement joins TRBV20-1 to TRBJ1-1; D gene ambiguous. The germline V and J ends were trimmed by 0 bases and 11 bases, with 10 bases remaining between them. The CDR3 is 11 amino acids. The germline gives CDR1 DFQATT, CDR2 SNEGSKA (reference sequence). The CDR3 here is CSARDQMSAFF. For the CDR3, the DNA is TGCAGTGCTAGAGATCAGATGAGTGCTTTCTTT.

This chain connects TRBV18 to TRBJ1-1; D gene uncertain. The CDR3 totals 17 residues. The germline V gene encodes CDR1 KGHSH and CDR2 LQKENI. The V end lost 3 bases, the J end lost 1 base, and 18 bases lay between the germline ends. The CDR3 sequence: CASSPRLSGIENTEAFF. As DNA, the CDR3 is TGTGCCAGCTCACCTCGCTTATCGGGGATCGAGAACACTGAAGCTTTCTTT. Supplemented by reference TRBV18 and TRBJ1-1, the full variable domain reads NAGVMQNPRHLVRRRGQEARLRCSPMKGHSHVYWYRQLPEEGLKFMVYLQKENIIDESGMPKERFSAEFPKEGPSILRIQQVVRGDSAAYFCASSPRLSGIENTEAFFGQGTRLTVV.

The rearrangement uses TRBV28 and TRBJ2-5; 8 bases map to TRBD1. The CDR3 is 12 amino acids. J gave up 3 bases and V 8 bases, and 2 bases lay outside the gene matches. The germline V gene has CDR1 MDHEN and CDR2 SYDVKM. CDR3: CASAGGKETQYF. CDR3 coding DNA: TGTGCCAGCGCAGGGGGCAAAGAGACCCAGTACTTC.

A few counts support this clonotype. The rearrangement joins TRBV5-1 to TRBJ2-7, with D possibly TRBD1 on 6 matching bases. CDR1 is SGHRS, CDR2 YFSETQ, per germline. This CDR3 is 15 amino acids long. Trimming took off 5 bases at V and 2 bases at J, with 17 bases between the two ends. CDR3 in amino acids: CASRTSWGLTYEQYF. As DNA, the CDR3 is TGCGCCAGCAGGACGAGTTGGGGGCTAACCTACGAGCAGTACTTC.

In this sample, this clonotype turned up a few times. The V and J genes are TRBV12-3 or TRBV12-4 and TRBJ2-2, with 9 nucleotides matching TRBD2. This CDR3 spans 16 amino acids. The trim removed 7 bases at V and 4 bases at J, leaving 10 bases unmatched. CDR3 region: CASMTRLAVSTGELFF. Written as DNA, the CDR3 is TGTGCCAGCATGACCCGACTAGCGGTTTCCACCGGGGAGCTGTTTTTT.

This clonotype was counted a few times. The V call is TRBV7-9, the J call TRBJ1-6; D not resolved. Germline CDR1 is SEHNR and CDR2 is FQNEAQ (reference sequence). This CDR3 spans 12 amino acids. V was pared by 4 bases and J by 8 bases, with 6 bases between. CDR3 bases: TGTGCCAGCAGCTCACAAGATTCACCCCTCCACTTT. It yields the protein CASSSQDSPLHF.

Many counts were recorded for this clonotype. The gene calls are TRBV13 and TRBJ2-1; 8 bases line up with TRBD1. This CDR3 is 16 amino acids long. Germline V gene sequence: CDR1 PRHDT, CDR2 FYEKMQ (reference sequence). V shed 5 bases, J shed 10 bases, and the junction held 16 bases outside the gene matches. In DNA, the CDR3 is TGTGCCAGCAGCCGTCAACCAGGGGGCTTAATAGGCGAGCAGTTCTTC. It specifies CASSRQPGGLIGEQFF.

This clonotype was seen more than once but under ten times. The chain joins TRBV6-1 to TRBJ2-5; no firm D call. CDR3 size: 12 residues. The V and J ends lost 1 base and 5 bases respectively, with 5 bases between them. In germline, CDR1 is MNHNS, CDR2 SASEGT. The CDR3 loop reads CASSEGSETQYF. CDR3 bases: TGTGCCAGCAGTGAAGGAAGCGAGACCCAGTACTTC.

Points on this clonotype: Its ends do not fully match the called genes, so a read error is possible. The J gene is TRBJ2-2, the V gene TRBV24-1, with D possibly TRBD1 on 7 matching bases. The CDR3 covers 17 residues. Germline lookup yields CDR1 KGHDR and CDR2 SFDVKD. The CDR3 sequence is CATSYPQGVANTGGLFF. In nucleotides, the CDR3 is TGTGCCACCTCCTATCCGCAGGGGGTAGCGAACACCGGGGGGCTGTTTTTT.

J is TRBJ2-1 and V is TRBV29-1, with 12 bases lining up with TRBD2. This CDR3 spans 17 amino acids. Looked up from germline, CDR1 is SQVTM and CDR2 is ANQGSEA. V shed 6 bases and J 1 base; nucleotides not matched to a gene: 10. CDR3 sequence reads: CSVGLAGGFRSYNEQFF. DNA for the CDR3: TGCAGCGTGGGGCTAGCGGGAGGGTTTAGATCCTACAATGAGCAGTTCTTC.

A few counts support this clonotype. V and J are TRBV7-9 and TRBJ2-1; TRBD2 matches 14 bases. This CDR3 comprises 17 residues. Germline V CDR1 and CDR2: SEHNR, FQNEAQ (reference sequence). J gave up 6 bases and V 6 bases, and 10 bases lay outside the gene matches. The CDR3 reads CASRKPGLAGVGNEQFF. In nucleotides, the CDR3 is TGTGCCAGCAGAAAACCGGGACTAGCGGGAGTAGGCAATGAGCAGTTCTTC. The full variable domain, with the rest looked up from reference TRBV7-9 and TRBJ2-1, is DTGVSQNPRHKITKRGQNVTFRCDPISEHNRLYWYRQTLGQGPEFLTYFQNEAQLEKSRLLSDRFSAERPKGSFSTLEIQRTEQGDSAMYLCASRKPGLAGVGNEQFFGPGTRLTVL.

This clonotype was seen more than once but under ten times. The V call is TRBV29-1, the J call TRBJ1-1; D may be TRBD1 (5 bases). This CDR3 has 11 amino acids. CDR1 is SQVTM and CDR2 is ANQGSEA in the germline V gene. Deletions cut 7 bases from V and 4 bases from J, with 10 bases between. The CDR3, as DNA: TGCAGCGGGGGCGGGGGCACTGAAGCTTTCTTT. Protein product: CSGGGGTEAFF.

The gene calls are TRBV10-3 and TRBJ2-7; perhaps TRBD2 as D (5 bases). The CDR3 has 18 amino acids. CDR1 is ENHRY and CDR2 is SYGVKD in the germline V gene. Trimming stripped 5 bases from V and 0 bases from J, with 23 bases between. CDR3 sequence (DNA): TGTGCCATCAGTCCCACACCCGGGATCCCCTTTAGCTCCTACGAGCAGTACTTC. Protein sequence: CAISPTPGIPFSSYEQYF.